The clone carrying this T cell receptor (beta chain) occurred many times. Its antigen is undetermined. V lost 9 bases and J 2 bases, leaving 19 bases between the germline ends. The CDR3 is 15 amino acids. From germline, CDR1 is SNHLY and CDR2 FYNNEI. It was RNA transcripts that yielded the amplified TCR beta CDR3 regions. RT-PCR in the first round (using the HTBI primer set) targeted the TCR CDR3. TCRdb recomputed calls from the multiplex PCR reads with MiXCR, one row per CDR3 protein. The sample has about 740,000 distinct CDR3 sequences; around 15% are singletons. The data derive from a study of T cells in Graves' hyperthyroidism and ophthalmopathy. General study findings and limits: The model predicted ophthalmopathy a median roughly 6.5 months before onset.

The hyperthyroidism patients had all been newly diagnosed, and their disease duration was under 2 months. Their ages ranged from 18 to 65 years. Diagnoses were made from clinical symptoms, serum measures (thyroxine and TRAb), thyroid ultrasound and orbital computed tomography. The TCR was taken from a woman between 18 and 30 years old with Graves' hyperthyroidism. The chain is built from TRBV2 and TRBJ1-2; weak D call: TRBD1 (6 bases). Sequenced input: blood. The CDR3 protein is CASHAYGGGNYGYTF. CDR3 DNA sequence: TGTGCCAGTCATGCCTATGGCGGGGGCAACTATGGCTACACCTTC.